The rows below give T cell receptor beta chains drawn from one sample of a study of cytomegalovirus exposure and HLA in healthy donors. The method was immunoSEQ multiplex PCR; TCRdb's version includes in-frame clones alone and lacks a portion of them. The repertoire holds tens of thousands of clones, with approximately 78% as singletons. The specimen sequenced was PBMCs. These receptors were collected from a woman aged 30 to 39 in good health and CMV-seronegative. Both conserved end residues are part of each CDR3. The D gene is left open where the match is weak. Only some rows state a clone size, as once, few, many or a class for expanded clones.

cdr3_length clone_size j_call v_call d_call cdr3_aa cdr3_nt
11 - TRBJ1-2 TRBV5-5 - CASSLVGGYTF TGTGCCAGCAGCTTGGTCGGTGGCTACACCTTC
14 - TRBJ1-2 TRBV19 - CASSDQGRATGYTF TGTGCCAGTAGTGATCAGGGGCGGGCGACGGGCTACACCTTC
16 - TRBJ1-6 TRBV4-3 - CASSQSVRGGDSPLHF TGCGCCAGCAGCCAATCAGTAAGAGGGGGAGATTCACCCCTCCACTTT
12 once TRBJ1-1 TRBV6-5 - CASTSGLAEAFF TGTGCCAGCACCTCAGGGTTGGCAGAAGCTTTCTTT
15 - TRBJ1-5 TRBV6-6 - CASSYNRLSNQPQHF TGTGCCAGCAGTTACAACAGACTAAGCAATCAGCCCCAGCATTTT
16 - TRBJ1-2 TRBV9 - CASSVRGTTAGDGYTF TGTGCCAGCAGCGTAAGGGGAACGACAGCGGGGGACGGCTACACCTTC
13 once TRBJ2-3 TRBV19 TRBD2 CASSIGGTDTQYF TGTGCCAGTAGTATCGGGGGGACAGATACGCAGTATTTT
17 - TRBJ2-5 TRBV30 TRBD2 CAWSEQGLGAYQETQYF TGTGCCTGGAGCGAACAGGGACTAGGGGCCTACCAAGAGACCCAGTACTTC
13 - TRBJ2-2 TRBV11-3 TRBD2 CASEGAGGVELFF TGTGCCTCCGAAGGAGCGGGGGGTGTGGAGCTGTTTTTT
12 few TRBJ1-5 TRBV27 TRBD1 CASSLTGRPQHF TGTGCCAGCAGTCTGACAGGGCGGCCCCAGCATTTT
17 - TRBJ2-1 TRBV27 TRBD1 CASSLGSQGVPYNEQFF TGTGCCAGCAGTTTAGGATCACAGGGGGTCCCTTACAATGAGCAGTTCTTC
12 - TRBJ2-7 TRBV13 - CASGLGNSEQYF TGTGCCAGCGGCTTAGGAAACTCCGAGCAGTACTTC
14 - TRBJ2-7 TRBV7-8 TRBD1 CASSPGTGGGEQYF TGTGCCAGCAGCCCCGGGACAGGGGGTGGGGAGCAGTACTTC
11 - TRBJ1-2 TRBV19 - CASRGNYGYTF TGTGCGTCACGAGGGAACTATGGCTACACCTTC
16 - TRBJ1-5 TRBV5-1 - CASSLTDSYSNQPQHF TGCGCCAGCAGCCTGACGGACAGTTATAGCAATCAGCCCCAGCATTTT
16 - TRBJ2-7 TRBV9 TRBD1 CASSVAGTGGQYEQYF TGTGCCAGCAGCGTAGCCGGGACAGGGGGCCAGTACGAGCAGTACTTC
16 - TRBJ2-7 TRBV27 - CASRLSPRGATYEQYF TGTGCCAGCAGACTATCCCCCCGGGGGGCCACCTACGAGCAGTACTTC
15 once TRBJ2-2 TRBV6-4 TRBD1 CASTLDRGGTGELFF TGTGCCAGCACCCTTGACAGGGGAGGCACCGGGGAGCTGTTTTTT
14 once TRBJ1-4 TRBV7-2 - CASRQGPDNEKLFF TGTGCCAGCAGGCAGGGGCCTGATAATGAAAAACTGTTTTTT
13 - TRBJ1-1 TRBV7-9 - CASSFQGGTEAFF TGTGCCAGCAGCTTTCAGGGTGGCACTGAAGCTTTCTTT
18 - TRBJ2-3 TRBV18 TRBD2 CASSPVSGGGSSTDTQYF TGTGCCAGCTCACCAGTGAGTGGCGGGGGGTCTTCCACAGATACGCAGTATTTT
15 - TRBJ1-4 TRBV19 - CASSISSRVGEKLFF TGTGCCAGTAGTATCTCTTCCAGGGTTGGAGAAAAACTGTTTTTT
15 - TRBJ2-1 TRBV11-3 TRBD2 CASSPSGGLSNEQFF TGTGCCAGCAGCCCTAGCGGGGGCCTCTCCAATGAGCAGTTCTTC
13 - TRBJ1-6 TRBV6-1 - CASSEGEVSPLHF TGTGCCAGCAGTGAAGGGGAGGTTTCACCCCTCCACTTT
14 - TRBJ2-7 TRBV2 - CASIEQGNSYEQYF TGTGCCAGCATCGAGCAGGGGAATAGCTACGAGCAGTACTTC
14 - TRBJ1-1 TRBV19 - CASSILNPTGEAFF TGTGCCAGTAGTATCCTTAACCCGACAGGTGAAGCTTTCTTT
14 - TRBJ2-3 TRBV30 TRBD1 CAWSPGTGEDTQYF TGTGCCTGGAGTCCCGGGACAGGGGAAGATACGCAGTATTTT
14 - TRBJ2-2 TRBV5-4 TRBD1 CASSYYRGTGELFF TGTGCCAGCAGCTATTACAGGGGAACCGGGGAGCTGTTTTTT
13 - TRBJ1-2 TRBV7-6 - CASSLGGNYGYTF TGTGCCAGCAGCTTAGGCGGAAACTATGGCTACACCTTC
14 - TRBJ2-5 TRBV27 TRBD2 CASSQVAGLETQYF TGTGCCAGCAGTCAGGTAGCGGGCCTCGAGACCCAGTACTTC
16 - TRBJ2-7 TRBV13 - CASSLGLLGAAYEQYF TGTGCCAGCAGCTTAGGCCTTTTGGGGGCAGCCTACGAGCAGTACTTC
13 - TRBJ1-2 TRBV5-1 - CASSLVGRSSYTF TGCGCCAGCAGCTTGGTTGGAAGGAGTAGCTACACCTTC
16 - TRBJ1-6 TRBV5-4 - CASSIDASSYNSPLHF TGTGCCAGCAGCATTGACGCTAGCTCCTATAATTCACCCCTCCACTTT
14 once TRBJ2-3 TRBV10-1 - CASSEGRTTDTQYF TGCGCCAGCAGTGAGGGGAGAACCACAGATACGCAGTATTTT
16 - TRBJ1-2 TRBV13 - CASSLGRRGAGDGYTF TGTGCCAGCAGCTTAGGGCGTCGGGGGGCAGGGGACGGCTACACCTTC
14 - TRBJ1-1 TRBV19 - CASSITGGTTEAFF TGTGCCAGTAGTATAACGGGGGGGACCACTGAAGCTTTCTTT
13 - TRBJ2-2 TRBV6-5 - CASRGRGLRELFF TGTGCCAGCAGGGGGCGGGGACTTAGGGAGCTGTTTTTT
14 - TRBJ1-2 TRBV18 TRBD1 CASSPGTGDYGYTF TGTGCCAGCTCACCAGGGACAGGCGACTATGGCTACACCTTC
14 - TRBJ1-2 TRBV5-1 TRBD1 CASSLGDRDYGYTF TGCGCCAGCAGCTTGGGGGACAGGGACTATGGCTACACCTTC
17 few TRBJ2-7 TRBV28 TRBD1 CASSLWAGTGGTEEQYF TGTGCCAGCAGTTTATGGGCGGGGACAGGGGGAACAGAAGAGCAGTACTTC
12 - TRBJ2-7 TRBV19 - CASHLQGGEQYF TGTGCCAGTCATCTGCAGGGAGGCGAGCAGTACTTC
15 - TRBJ1-1 TRBV11-2 TRBD1 CASSSGQGWNTEAFF TGTGCCAGCAGCTCTGGACAGGGATGGAACACTGAAGCTTTCTTT
11 once TRBJ1-1 TRBV5-1 - CASRDDREAFF TGCGCCAGCAGAGACGACAGGGAAGCTTTCTTT
13 - TRBJ1-1 TRBV5-8 - CASGTGMNTEAFF TGTGCCAGCGGTACAGGGATGAACACTGAAGCTTTCTTT
15 - TRBJ1-5 TRBV19 - CASCDTGYGNQPQHF TGTGCCAGTTGCGACACTGGGTATGGCAATCAGCCCCAGCATTTT
14 - TRBJ2-2 TRBV10-1 - CASSLGLNTGELFF TGCGCCAGCAGTCTGGGACTCAACACCGGGGAGCTGTTTTTT
18 few TRBJ2-3 TRBV7-2 TRBD1 CASSSRGGLGQGGDTQYF TGTGCCAGCAGCTCCCGCGGGGGACTGGGACAGGGGGGGGATACGCAGTATTTT
15 - TRBJ2-5 TRBV6-5 - CASRIQLSLGETQYF TGTGCCAGCAGAATCCAACTATCCTTGGGAGAGACCCAGTACTTC
15 - TRBJ1-6 TRBV7-8 - CASSLEAAWASPLHF TGTGCCAGCAGCTTAGAAGCGGCTTGGGCTTCACCCCTCCACTTT
14 - TRBJ1-1 TRBV2 TRBD1 CASRYRGLNTEAFF TGTGCCAGCCGATACAGGGGGCTGAACACTGAAGCTTTCTTT
14 - TRBJ1-5 TRBV10-3 - CAIGGQPFDQPQHF TGTGCCATAGGTGGGCAACCATTCGATCAGCCCCAGCATTTT
11 few TRBJ2-4 TRBV29-1 TRBD1 CSVDRGNIQYF TGCAGCGTCGACAGGGGAAACATTCAGTACTTC
14 few TRBJ2-7 TRBV19 TRBD2 CASSMGGGAAWQYF TGTGCCAGTAGTATGGGCGGGGGGGCCGCGTGGCAGTACTTC
15 - TRBJ2-3 TRBV7-2 - CASSLVGTGADTQYF TGTGCCAGCAGCTTAGTAGGGACTGGGGCGGATACGCAGTATTTT
14 - TRBJ1-2 TRBV5-6 TRBD1 CASSFSTGGHGYTF TGTGCCAGCAGCTTCTCGACAGGGGGTCATGGCTACACCTTC
16 - TRBJ2-1 TRBV4-1 - CASSQDVWGGPTEQFF TGCGCCAGCAGCCAAGATGTGTGGGGGGGCCCGACTGAGCAGTTCTTC